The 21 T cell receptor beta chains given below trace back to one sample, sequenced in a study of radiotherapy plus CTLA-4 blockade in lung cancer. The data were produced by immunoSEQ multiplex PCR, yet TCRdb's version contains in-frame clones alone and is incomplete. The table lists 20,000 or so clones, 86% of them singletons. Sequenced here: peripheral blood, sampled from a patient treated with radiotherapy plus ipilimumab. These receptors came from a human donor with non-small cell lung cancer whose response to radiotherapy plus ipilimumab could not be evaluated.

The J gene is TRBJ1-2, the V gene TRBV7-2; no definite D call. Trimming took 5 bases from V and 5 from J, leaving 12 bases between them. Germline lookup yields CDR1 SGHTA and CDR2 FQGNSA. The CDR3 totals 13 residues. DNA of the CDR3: TGTGCCAGCAGCCCCTCGACTCTGTATGGCTACACCTTC. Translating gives CASSPSTLYGYTF.

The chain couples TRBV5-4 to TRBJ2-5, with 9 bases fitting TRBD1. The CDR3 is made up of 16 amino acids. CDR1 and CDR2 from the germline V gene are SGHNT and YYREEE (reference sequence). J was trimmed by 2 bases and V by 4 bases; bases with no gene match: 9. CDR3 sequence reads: CASSEPTTGGQETQYF. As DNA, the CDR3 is TGTGCCAGCAGCGAGCCCACGACAGGGGGACAAGAGACCCAGTACTTC. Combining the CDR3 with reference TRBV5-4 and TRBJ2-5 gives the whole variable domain ETGVTQSPTHLIKTRGQQVTLRCSSQSGHNTVSWYQQALGQGPQFIFQYYREEENGRGNFPPRFSGLQFPNYSSELNVNALELDDSALYLCASSEPTTGGQETQYFGPGTRLLVL.

The CDR3 reads CASSLGTGGETQYF. The CDR3, as DNA: TGTGCCAGCAGCCTAGGGACCGGGGGAGAGACCCAGTACTTC. This chain connects TRBV11-3 to TRBJ2-5; tentatively, D is TRBD2 (6 bases). Per the germline V gene, CDR1 is SGHNT and CDR2 is YENEEA. The germline V and J ends were trimmed by 5 bases and 4 bases, with 14 bases remaining between them. This CDR3 is 14 amino acids long.

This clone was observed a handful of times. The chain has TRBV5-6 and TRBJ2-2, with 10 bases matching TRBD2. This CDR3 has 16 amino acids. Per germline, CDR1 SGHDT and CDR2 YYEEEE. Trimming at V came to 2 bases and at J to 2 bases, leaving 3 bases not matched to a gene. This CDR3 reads CASSFSLAGNTGELFF. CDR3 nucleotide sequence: TGTGCCAGCAGCTTCTCACTAGCGGGAAACACCGGGGAGCTGTTTTTT.

This CDR3 is CASSHVAGGNEQYF. The CDR3 DNA follows: TGTGCCAGCAGCCATGTAGCGGGAGGAAACGAGCAGTACTTC. V is TRBV4-2 and J is TRBJ2-7; 10 positions agree with TRBD2. The CDR3 contains 14 residues. V lost 3 bases and J lost 5; bases outside the gene matches: 4. In germline, CDR1 is LGHNA, CDR2 YNFKEQ.

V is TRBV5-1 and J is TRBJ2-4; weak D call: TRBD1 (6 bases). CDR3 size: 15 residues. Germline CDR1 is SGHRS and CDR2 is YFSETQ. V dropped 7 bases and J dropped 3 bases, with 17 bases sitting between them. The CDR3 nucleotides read TGCGCCAGCGCATCGGGACACCATAGCAAAAACATTCAGTACTTC. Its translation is CASASGHHSKNIQYF.

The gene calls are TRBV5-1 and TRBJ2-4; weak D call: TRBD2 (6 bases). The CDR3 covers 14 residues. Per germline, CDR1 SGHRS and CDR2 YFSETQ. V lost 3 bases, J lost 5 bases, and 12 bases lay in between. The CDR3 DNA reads TGCGCCAGCAGCTCCGGAGGGTGGGAAAACATTCAGTACTTC. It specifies CASSSGGWENIQYF.

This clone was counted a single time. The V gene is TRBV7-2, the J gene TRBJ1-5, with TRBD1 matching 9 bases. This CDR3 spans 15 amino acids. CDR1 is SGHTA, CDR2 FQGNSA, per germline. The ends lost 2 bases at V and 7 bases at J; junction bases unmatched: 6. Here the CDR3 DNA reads TGTGCCAGCAGCTTAAACAGGGGGCTGGGACAGCCCCAGCATTTT. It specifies CASSLNRGLGQPQHF.

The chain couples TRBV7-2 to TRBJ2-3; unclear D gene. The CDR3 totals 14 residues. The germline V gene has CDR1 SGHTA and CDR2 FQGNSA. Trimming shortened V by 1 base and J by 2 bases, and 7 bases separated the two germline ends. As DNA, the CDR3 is TGTGCCAGCAGCTTAGTACAGCACACAGATACGCAGTATTTT. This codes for CASSLVQHTDTQYF.

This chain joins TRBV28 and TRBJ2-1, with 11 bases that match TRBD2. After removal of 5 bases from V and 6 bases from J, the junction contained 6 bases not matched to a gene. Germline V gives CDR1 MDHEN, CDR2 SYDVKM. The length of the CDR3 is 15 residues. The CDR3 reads CASSPPGLAVNEQFF. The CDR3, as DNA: TGTGCCAGCAGTCCGCCGGGACTAGCGGTCAATGAGCAGTTCTTC.

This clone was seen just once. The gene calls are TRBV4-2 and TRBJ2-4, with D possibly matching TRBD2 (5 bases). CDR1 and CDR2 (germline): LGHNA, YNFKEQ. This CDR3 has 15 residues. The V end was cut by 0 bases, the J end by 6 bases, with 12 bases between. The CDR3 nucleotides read TGTGCCAGCAGCCAAGATAGGGCAGGAGGAAACATTCAGTACTTC. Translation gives CASSQDRAGGNIQYF.

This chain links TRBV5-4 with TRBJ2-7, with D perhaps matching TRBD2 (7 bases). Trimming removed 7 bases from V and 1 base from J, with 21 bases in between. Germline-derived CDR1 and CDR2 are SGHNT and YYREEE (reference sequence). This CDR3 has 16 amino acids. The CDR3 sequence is CASRPEGGGPSYEQYF. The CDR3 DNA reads TGTGCCAGCCGCCCCGAGGGGGGAGGGCCTTCCTACGAGCAGTACTTC.

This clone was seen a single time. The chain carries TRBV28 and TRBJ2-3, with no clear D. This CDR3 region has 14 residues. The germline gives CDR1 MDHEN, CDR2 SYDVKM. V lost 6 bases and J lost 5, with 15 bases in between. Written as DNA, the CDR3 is TGTGCCAGCAGGACTTCATTCACGGGAGATACGCAGTATTTT. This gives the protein CASRTSFTGDTQYF.

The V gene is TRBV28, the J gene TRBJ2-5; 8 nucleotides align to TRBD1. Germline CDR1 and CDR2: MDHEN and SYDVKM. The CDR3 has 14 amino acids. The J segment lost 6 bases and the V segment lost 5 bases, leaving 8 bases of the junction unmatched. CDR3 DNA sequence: TGTGCCAGCAGTCTACTTACAGGGGGTCAGACCCAGTACTTC. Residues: CASSLLTGGQTQYF.

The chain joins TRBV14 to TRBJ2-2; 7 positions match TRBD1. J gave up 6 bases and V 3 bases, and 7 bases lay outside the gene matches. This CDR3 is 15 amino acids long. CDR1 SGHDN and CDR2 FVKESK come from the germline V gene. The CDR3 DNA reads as TGTGCCAGCAGCCAGACCACAGGGGTGGCCGGGGAGCTGTTTTTT. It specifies CASSQTTGVAGELFF. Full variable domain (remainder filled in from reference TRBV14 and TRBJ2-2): EAGVTQFPSHSVIEKGQTVTLRCDPISGHDNLYWYRRVMGKEIKFLLHFVKESKQDESGMPNNRFLAERTGGTYSTLKVQPAELEDSGVYFCASSQTTGVAGELFFGEGSRLTVL.

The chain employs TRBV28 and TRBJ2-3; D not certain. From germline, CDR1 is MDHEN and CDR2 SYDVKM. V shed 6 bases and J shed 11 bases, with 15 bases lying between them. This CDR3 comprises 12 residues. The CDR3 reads CASRSTTRGQYF. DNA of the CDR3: TGTGCCAGCAGATCCACTACCCGTGGGCAGTATTTT.

The CDR3 nucleotides read TGTGCCAGCAGTCCCACAGGGGCCACTGAAGCTTTCTTT. Amino acid sequence: CASSPTGATEAFF. The chain carries TRBV2 and TRBJ1-1; TRBD1 agrees at 7 bases. Germline V lookup: CDR1 SNHLY, CDR2 FYNNEI. The CDR3 runs 13 residues. V lost 5 bases to trimming and J lost 4 bases; unmatched junction nucleotides: 4.

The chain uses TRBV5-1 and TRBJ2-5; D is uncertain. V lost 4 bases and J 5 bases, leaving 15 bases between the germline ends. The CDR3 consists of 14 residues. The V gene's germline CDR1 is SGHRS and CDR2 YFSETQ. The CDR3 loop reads CASSGPPFQETQYF. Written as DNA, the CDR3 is TGCGCCAGCAGCGGCCCTCCATTCCAGGAGACCCAGTACTTC.

CDR3 region: CASRGTGNTEAFF. In DNA, the CDR3 is TGTGCCAGCAGGGGGACAGGGAACACTGAAGCTTTCTTT. The genes are TRBV11-2 and TRBJ1-1; 8 bases are a match to TRBD1. There are 13 residues in the CDR3. Germline CDR1 and CDR2: SGHAT and FQNNGV. V shed 6 bases and J 1 base; nucleotides not matched to a gene: 1.

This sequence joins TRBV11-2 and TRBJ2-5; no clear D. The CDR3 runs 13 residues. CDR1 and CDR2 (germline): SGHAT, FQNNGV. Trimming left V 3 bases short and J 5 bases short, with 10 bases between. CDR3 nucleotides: TGTGCCAGCAGCTTCGCGATAATGGAGACCCAGTACTTC. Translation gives CASSFAIMETQYF.

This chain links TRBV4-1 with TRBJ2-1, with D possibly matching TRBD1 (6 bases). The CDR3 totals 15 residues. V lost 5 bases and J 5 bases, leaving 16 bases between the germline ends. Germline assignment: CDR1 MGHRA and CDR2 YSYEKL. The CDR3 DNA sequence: TGCGCCAGCAGCACTACGTGGGGGCGGAACAATGAGCAGTTCTTC. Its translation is CASSTTWGRNNEQFF.